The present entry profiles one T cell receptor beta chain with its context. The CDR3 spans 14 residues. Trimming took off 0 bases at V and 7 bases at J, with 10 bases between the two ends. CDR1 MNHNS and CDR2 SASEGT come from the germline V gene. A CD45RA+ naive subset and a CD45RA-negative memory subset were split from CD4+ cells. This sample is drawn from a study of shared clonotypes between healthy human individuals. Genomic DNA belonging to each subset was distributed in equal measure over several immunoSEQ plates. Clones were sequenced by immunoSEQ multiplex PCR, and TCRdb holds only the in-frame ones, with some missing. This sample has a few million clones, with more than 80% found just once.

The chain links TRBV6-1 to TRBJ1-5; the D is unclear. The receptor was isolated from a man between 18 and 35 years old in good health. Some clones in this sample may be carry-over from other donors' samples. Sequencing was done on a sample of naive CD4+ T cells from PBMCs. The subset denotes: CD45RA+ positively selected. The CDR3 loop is CASSEARTSQPQHF. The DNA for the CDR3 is TGTGCCAGCAGTGAAGCGAGGACCTCGCAGCCCCAGCATTTT.